These T cell receptor beta chains were read from a single sample in a study of regulatory T cells in long-lasting Graves disease. A single record per CDR3 protein comes from TCRdb applying MiXCR to the multiplex PCR reads. Altogether fewer than 450,000 distinct CDR3 sequences are present, approximately 15% being singletons, with the ten largest covering under 9%. These data are also associated with another study on T cells in Graves' hyperthyroidism and ophthalmopathy.

Sequenced here: peripheral blood mononuclear cells (PBMCs), sampled at new diagnosis, from a patient treated with antithyroid drugs. The receptors were sampled from a middle-aged woman with Graves disease. Each CDR3 is given with its conserved first and last residue. Fields, in order: D gene, clone size, V gene, J gene, CDR3 DNA, CDR3 protein. D genes are given only for firm matches. Some rows mark clone size as missing; the rest say once, few, many or name a class of expanded clone.

d_call: TRBD2
clone_size: many
v_call: TRBV2
j_call: TRBJ2-2
cdr3_nt: TGTGCCGGCTTAGCGGGACCCACCGGGGAGCTGTTTTTT
cdr3_aa: CAGLAGPTGELFF

d_call: .
clone_size: many
v_call: TRBV5-1
j_call: TRBJ2-7
cdr3_nt: TGCGCCAGCAGCTTAACACCGGACCGCAGCTACGAGCAGTACTTC
cdr3_aa: CASSLTPDRSYEQYF

d_call: .
clone_size: many
v_call: TRBV7-9
j_call: TRBJ2-3
cdr3_nt: TGTGCCAGCAGCTCGGACGGTGGGCGTGCAGATACGCAGTATTTT
cdr3_aa: CASSSDGGRADTQYF

d_call: TRBD2
clone_size: many
v_call: TRBV12-3/TRBV12-4
j_call: TRBJ2-7
cdr3_nt: TGTGCCAGCAGCCCACTCGGGACTAGCGGATCCTACGAGCAGTACTTC
cdr3_aa: CASSPLGTSGSYEQYF

d_call: TRBD2
clone_size: .
v_call: TRBV9
j_call: TRBJ2-1
cdr3_nt: TGTGCCAGCAGCGTAGGGGAGGGGCTGGGAGGTGAGCAGTTCTTC
cdr3_aa: CASSVGEGLGGEQFF

d_call: .
clone_size: many
v_call: TRBV2
j_call: TRBJ1-4
cdr3_nt: TGTGCCAGCATGGAGAATGAAAAACTGTTTTTT
cdr3_aa: CASMENEKLFF

d_call: TRBD2
clone_size: many
v_call: TRBV7-9
j_call: TRBJ2-1
cdr3_nt: TGTGCCAGCAGCTTATATCGGGAGGGCCCCTACAATGAGCAGTTCTTC
cdr3_aa: CASSLYREGPYNEQFF

d_call: .
clone_size: many
v_call: TRBV10-2
j_call: TRBJ2-1
cdr3_nt: TGCGCCAGCAGTGAGAGGGGGGGGGAGCAGTTCTTC
cdr3_aa: CASSERGGEQFF

d_call: .
clone_size: few
v_call: TRBV24-1
j_call: TRBJ2-1
cdr3_nt: TGTGCCACCAGTGATTTTCGGAATGAGCAGTTCTTC
cdr3_aa: CATSDFRNEQFF

d_call: TRBD2
clone_size: few
v_call: TRBV4-3
j_call: TRBJ2-7
cdr3_nt: TGCGCCAGCAGCCACACCGGGACTAGCGGGAGTTACGAGCAGTACTTC
cdr3_aa: CASSHTGTSGSYEQYF

d_call: .
clone_size: few
v_call: TRBV10-2
j_call: TRBJ2-7
cdr3_nt: TGCGCCAGCAGTCTAGTCTTGAACTCCTACGAGCAGTACTTC
cdr3_aa: CASSLVLNSYEQYF

d_call: .
clone_size: many
v_call: TRBV11-2
j_call: TRBJ2-2
cdr3_nt: TGTGCCAGCAGCGGGCGAAGCAGTTTCACCGGGGAGCTGTTTTTT
cdr3_aa: CASSGRSSFTGELFF

d_call: TRBD1
clone_size: .
v_call: TRBV12-3/TRBV12-4
j_call: TRBJ2-2
cdr3_nt: TGTGCCAGCAGTTTTGACAGGGCCCAAGTTTTT
cdr3_aa: CASSFDRAQVF

d_call: .
clone_size: .
v_call: TRBV29-1
j_call: TRBJ1-1
cdr3_nt: TGCAGCGGGACCTGGGACACTGAAGCTTTCTTT
cdr3_aa: CSGTWDTEAFF

d_call: TRBD2
clone_size: many
v_call: TRBV11-3
j_call: TRBJ2-3
cdr3_nt: TGTGCCAGCAGCTTAACCGGGACTACCGATACGCAGTATTTT
cdr3_aa: CASSLTGTTDTQYF

d_call: .
clone_size: .
v_call: TRBV15
j_call: TRBJ2-5
cdr3_nt: TGTGCCACCAGCTCCAGGACCGCGCCGGAGACCCAGTACTTC
cdr3_aa: CATSSRTAPETQYF

d_call: .
clone_size: few
v_call: TRBV7-6
j_call: TRBJ2-2
cdr3_nt: TGTGCCAGCAGTAATCCGGGGAGTTTGGACACCGGGGAGCTGTTTTTT
cdr3_aa: CASSNPGSLDTGELFF

d_call: TRBD1
clone_size: many
v_call: TRBV24-1
j_call: TRBJ2-7
cdr3_nt: TGTGCCACCAGCCGGACAGGGTCCTACGAGCAGTACTTC
cdr3_aa: CATSRTGSYEQYF

d_call: .
clone_size: many
v_call: TRBV6-2/TRBV6-3
j_call: TRBJ2-3
cdr3_nt: TGTGCCAGCAGCCCCCTTGGGGACACAGATACGCAGTATTTT
cdr3_aa: CASSPLGDTDTQYF

d_call: .
clone_size: .
v_call: TRBV2
j_call: TRBJ1-4
cdr3_nt: TGTGCCAGCAGCTCTGCGTACAGCGGTGAAAAACTGTTTTTT
cdr3_aa: CASSSAYSGEKLFF

d_call: TRBD1
clone_size: many
v_call: TRBV10-2
j_call: TRBJ2-2
cdr3_nt: TGCGCCAGCAGGGGGACAGGGGAGAACACCGGGGAGCTGTTTTTT
cdr3_aa: CASRGTGENTGELFF

d_call: .
clone_size: few
v_call: TRBV6-2/TRBV6-3
j_call: TRBJ2-2
cdr3_nt: TGTGCCAGCAATTATGGGGGGATTCCGAACACCGGGGAGCTGTTTTTT
cdr3_aa: CASNYGGIPNTGELFF

d_call: .
clone_size: many
v_call: TRBV12-5
j_call: TRBJ2-6
cdr3_nt: TGTGCTAGTGGTCCAACGAGGGGGTCTGGGGCCAACGTCCTGACTTTC
cdr3_aa: CASGPTRGSGANVLTF

d_call: .
clone_size: .
v_call: TRBV7-2
j_call: TRBJ2-1
cdr3_nt: TGTGCCAGCAGCTCATCCATCGAGGGCTGGTCCTACAATGAGCAGTTCTTC
cdr3_aa: CASSSSIEGWSYNEQFF

d_call: .
clone_size: few
v_call: TRBV20-1
j_call: TRBJ2-3
cdr3_nt: TGCAGTGCTAGCTCACCGAAACAGGTTACAGATACGCAGTATTTT
cdr3_aa: CSASSPKQVTDTQYF

d_call: .
clone_size: many
v_call: TRBV18
j_call: TRBJ1-2
cdr3_nt: TGTGCCAGCTCATCGACAGCGATAGCTAACTATGGCTACACCTTC
cdr3_aa: CASSSTAIANYGYTF

d_call: .
clone_size: many
v_call: TRBV4-3
j_call: TRBJ2-7
cdr3_nt: TGCGCCAGCAGCCACACCCGGATGGACGGAACCTACGAGCAGTACTTC
cdr3_aa: CASSHTRMDGTYEQYF

d_call: .
clone_size: .
v_call: TRBV6-2/TRBV6-3
j_call: TRBJ2-7
cdr3_nt: TGTGCCAGCAGTTACAGGGCGCCGTACGAGCAGTACTTC
cdr3_aa: CASSYRAPYEQYF

d_call: TRBD2
clone_size: few
v_call: TRBV19
j_call: TRBJ2-3
cdr3_nt: TGTGCCAGTAGTACCCTAGTGCCAGCGGGAGTCATGACAGATACGCAGTATTTT
cdr3_aa: CASSTLVPAGVMTDTQYF

d_call: .
clone_size: many
v_call: TRBV12-3/TRBV12-4
j_call: TRBJ1-3
cdr3_nt: TGTGCCAGCGCGGGGAGGCGTTCTGGAAACACCATATATTTT
cdr3_aa: CASAGRRSGNTIYF

d_call: .
clone_size: many
v_call: TRBV20-1
j_call: TRBJ1-2
cdr3_nt: TGCAGTGCTAGAGATTCGCAGGGGTTAGGCTACACCTTC
cdr3_aa: CSARDSQGLGYTF

d_call: .
clone_size: many
v_call: TRBV30
j_call: TRBJ1-6
cdr3_nt: TGTGCCTGGAGTCCCGGTGGCTATAATTCACCCCTCCACTTT
cdr3_aa: CAWSPGGYNSPLHF

d_call: .
clone_size: many
v_call: TRBV7-2
j_call: TRBJ2-1
cdr3_nt: TGTGCCAGCAGCCCCGATCGGTACAATGAGCAGTTCTTC
cdr3_aa: CASSPDRYNEQFF

d_call: .
clone_size: few
v_call: TRBV28
j_call: TRBJ2-1
cdr3_nt: TGTGCCAGCAGTTTTTCAACTATCTACAATGAGCAGTTCTTC
cdr3_aa: CASSFSTIYNEQFF

d_call: .
clone_size: few
v_call: TRBV20-1
j_call: TRBJ2-3
cdr3_nt: TGCAGTGCTCCCCCGGGGAGCGGGCGACGCCGGGGTACGCAGTATTTT
cdr3_aa: CSAPPGSGRRRGTQYF

d_call: .
clone_size: .
v_call: TRBV18
j_call: TRBJ2-7
cdr3_nt: TGTGCCAGCTCACTCCCGACAGATTCCTACGAGCAGTACTTC
cdr3_aa: CASSLPTDSYEQYF